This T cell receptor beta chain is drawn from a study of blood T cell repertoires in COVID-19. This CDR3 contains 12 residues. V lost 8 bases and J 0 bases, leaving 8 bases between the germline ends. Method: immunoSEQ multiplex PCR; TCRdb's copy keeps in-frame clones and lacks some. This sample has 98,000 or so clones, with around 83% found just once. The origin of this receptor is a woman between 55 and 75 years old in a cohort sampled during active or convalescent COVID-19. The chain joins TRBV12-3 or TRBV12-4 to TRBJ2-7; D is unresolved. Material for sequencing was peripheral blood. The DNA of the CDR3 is TGTGCCAGCGGGCTTAGCTCCTACGAGCAGTACTTC. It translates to CASGLSSYEQYF.